A single sample gave rise to the 32 T cell receptor beta chains below, sequenced in a study of CD8 T cells in Susac syndrome. Random-hexamer reverse transcription was applied to about 0.45 to 1 ug RNA. MiXCR was run by TCRdb on the immunoSEQ multiplex PCR reads, yielding one entry per CDR3 protein. The sample lists tens of thousands of distinct CDR3 sequences, about 96% seen once, with 0.62% in the top ten. The sample taken for sequencing was CD8+ T cells from PBMCs. All receptors derive from a human donor with Susac syndrome.

The chain recombines TRBV20-1 with TRBJ2-5, with D unclear. Germline assignment: CDR1 DFQATT and CDR2 SNEGSKA (reference sequence). The CDR3 extends over 13 amino acids. V was shortened by 4 bases and J by 4 bases, with 13 bases between the two germline ends. CDR3 nucleotides: TGCAGTGCTACGTTCCTCCCCCCAGAGACCCAGTACTTC. Protein product: CSATFLPPETQYF.

The chain joins TRBV20-1 to TRBJ2-7, with 7 bases matching TRBD1. With 3 bases clipped from V and 0 bases from J, the junction kept 5 bases outside the gene matches. The CDR3 contains 14 residues. In germline, CDR1 is DFQATT, CDR2 SNEGSKA (reference sequence). The CDR3 protein is CSASTGDSSYEQYF. The CDR3 nucleotides are TGCAGTGCTAGTACCGGGGACAGCTCCTACGAGCAGTACTTC.

The chain combines TRBV30 with TRBJ1-4, with 8 bases aligning to TRBD1. V shed 6 bases and J 0 bases; nucleotides not matched to a gene: 6. This CDR3 is 15 amino acids long. Germline-derived CDR1 and CDR2 are GTSNPN and SVGIG (reference sequence). The CDR3 nucleotides read TGTGCCTGTCAGACAGGGGATGCAACTAATGAAAAACTGTTTTTT. Protein product: CACQTGDATNEKLFF.

This clonotype was observed a single time. J is TRBJ2-5 and V is TRBV7-9; TRBD1 matches at 9 bases. The CDR3 is 14 residues long. The germline CDR1 and CDR2 sequences are SEHNR and FQNEAQ (reference sequence). J gave up 5 bases and V 5 bases, and 6 bases lay outside the gene matches. The CDR3 coding sequence is TGTGCCAGCAGCCCGAAGACAGGGGGTGAGACCCAGTACTTC. This sequence encodes CASSPKTGGETQYF.

The chain employs TRBV20-1 and TRBJ2-5, with no clear D. CDR1 is DFQATT, CDR2 SNEGSKA, per germline (reference sequence). V lost 3 bases, J lost 5 bases, and 13 bases lay in between. This CDR3 comprises 13 residues. In DNA form, the CDR3 reads TGCAGTGCTAGGGTAACGGTGGGGGAGACCCAGTACTTC. It specifies CSARVTVGETQYF.

The rearrangement uses TRBV11-2 and TRBJ2-1; 9 bases fit TRBD2. This CDR3 comprises 16 residues. The junction had 9 bases not matched to a gene; V was cut back by 1 base and J by 8 bases. Germline V gives CDR1 SGHAT, CDR2 FQNNGV. The CDR3 is CASSLGAGGPIHEQFF. The CDR3 region has the DNA TGTGCCAGCAGCTTAGGGGCGGGGGGGCCTATCCATGAGCAGTTCTTC. Filled out from reference TRBV11-2 and TRBJ2-1, the complete variable domain reads EAGVAQSPRYKIIEKRQSVAFWCNPISGHATLYWYQQILGQGPKLLIQFQNNGVVDDSQLPKDRFSAERLKGVDSTLKIQPAKLEDSAVYLCASSLGAGGPIHEQFFGPGTRLTVL.

This clonotype was seen only once. The rearrangement uses TRBV27 and TRBJ1-1, with TRBD1 as a possible D gene (5 bases). The CDR3 is 14 residues long. V lost 5 bases, J lost 4 bases, and 14 bases lay in between. Germline CDR1 MNHEY, CDR2 SMNVEV (reference sequence). This CDR3 is CASSTTRGTTEAFF. The DNA for the CDR3 is TGTGCCAGCAGTACAACCCGGGGGACCACTGAAGCTTTCTTT.

J is TRBJ2-2 and V is TRBV24-1; D uncertain. Germline CDR1 KGHDR, CDR2 SFDVKD. Deletions cut 4 bases from V and 7 bases from J, with 12 bases between. CDR3 size: 14 residues. This CDR3 reads CATSELRAGGELFF. The CDR3 DNA sequence: TGTGCCACCAGTGAACTAAGGGCCGGCGGGGAGCTGTTTTTT.

The rearrangement uses TRBV5-6 and TRBJ2-2, with unresolved D. Germline V gene data show CDR1 as SGHDT and CDR2 as YYEEEE. This CDR3 region has 14 residues. V lost 2 bases to trimming and J lost 1 base, with 6 bases between them. CDR3 loop: CASSFGQNTGELFF. CDR3 DNA sequence: TGTGCCAGCAGCTTTGGCCAGAACACCGGGGAGCTGTTTTTT.

The chain carries TRBV20-1 and TRBJ2-7; D tentatively fits TRBD1 or TRBD2 (6 bases each). The germline V and J ends were trimmed by 1 base and 3 bases, with 16 bases remaining between them. The length of the CDR3 is 15 residues. Germline V gene lookup returns CDR1 DFQATT and CDR2 SNEGSKA (reference sequence). CDR3 nucleotides: TGCAGTGCTAGAGTCTCCGGGGGCCACGACTACGAGCAGTACTTC. Its translation is CSARVSGGHDYEQYF.

V usage is TRBV5-1 and J usage is TRBJ2-1; 11 bases agree with TRBD2. Germline CDR1 SGHRS, CDR2 YFSETQ. The CDR3 has 18 amino acids. The ends lost 7 bases at V and 9 bases at J; junction bases unmatched: 21. The CDR3 region has the DNA TGCGCCAGCGGACCACGACAAGACGGGACTAGCGGCGTAGGTGAGCAGTTCTTC. Its protein is CASGPRQDGTSGVGEQFF.

This clonotype was seen once. The chain joins TRBV30 to TRBJ2-7, with 7 bases lining up with TRBD2. In germline, CDR1 is GTSNPN, CDR2 SVGIG (reference sequence). CDR3 size: 15 residues. Trimming removed 0 bases from V and 2 bases from J; junction bases left unmatched: 7. CDR3 amino acids: CAWSVRGGRPYEQYF. The CDR3 coding sequence is TGTGCCTGGAGTGTACGCGGGGGTCGTCCCTACGAGCAGTACTTC.

V and J are TRBV14 and TRBJ1-1; 7 bases align to TRBD1. The J segment lost 6 bases and the V segment lost 4 bases, leaving 5 bases of the junction unmatched. The CDR3 has 13 amino acids. CDR1 is SGHDN, CDR2 FVKESK, per germline. This CDR3 is CASSRSGQSEAFF. The CDR3 DNA is TGTGCCAGCAGCCGTTCGGGACAGTCTGAAGCTTTCTTT.

The chain links TRBV6-2 or TRBV6-3 to TRBJ2-1; TRBD2 is a possible D gene (6 bases). CDR3 length: 13 amino acids. Trimming cost V 2 bases and J 10 bases, with 12 bases left between them. Germline V lookup: CDR1 MNHEY, CDR2 SVGEGT. The DNA for the CDR3 is TGTGCCAGCAGTTACGGACTACCCCAGGAGCAGTTCTTC. Its translation is CASSYGLPQEQFF.

The CDR3 loop reads CATSGQGEDTQYF. The CDR3 DNA follows: TGTGCCACCAGTGGTCAGGGTGAGGATACGCAGTATTTT. This rearrangement joins TRBV24-1 to TRBJ2-3, with a weak D call TRBD1 (5 bases). Germline V gene sequence: CDR1 KGHDR, CDR2 SFDVKD. Trimming shortened V by 5 bases and J by 6 bases, and 11 bases separated the two germline ends. This CDR3 comprises 13 residues.

V usage is TRBV24-1 and J usage is TRBJ2-3; D remains ambiguous. The CDR3 spans 15 residues. V lost 5 bases and J lost 1, with 12 bases in between. Germline V gives CDR1 KGHDR, CDR2 SFDVKD. Here the CDR3 DNA reads TGTGCCACCAGTGTGGCCCTCGGCGGCACAGATACGCAGTATTTT. It is translated as CATSVALGGTDTQYF.

This chain links TRBV5-6 with TRBJ1-1; unclear D gene. The CDR3 loop spans 13 amino acids. The germline CDR1 and CDR2 sequences are SGHDT and YYEEEE. V lost 1 base to trimming and J lost 5 bases, with 9 bases between them. CDR3 DNA sequence: TGTGCCAGCAGCTTGCCGGGGTGGACTGAAGCTTTCTTT. Translating it yields CASSLPGWTEAFF.

V gene TRBV6-8 combines with J gene TRBJ1-5; D possibly corresponds to TRBD1 (5 bases). Trimming removed 5 bases from V and 0 bases from J, with 14 bases in between. This CDR3 region has 16 residues. Germline V gene sequence: CDR1 MNHGY, CDR2 SAAAGT. The CDR3 loop reads CASSLRGLSSNQPQHF. As DNA, the CDR3 is TGTGCCAGCAGTCTACGGGGCTTAAGTAGCAATCAGCCCCAGCATTTT.

The sample holds one count of this clonotype. This rearrangement joins TRBV20-1 to TRBJ2-7; 8 bases are a match to TRBD1. CDR3 size: 13 residues. Germline CDR1 and CDR2: DFQATT and SNEGSKA (reference sequence). J gave up 4 bases and V 6 bases, and 8 bases lay outside the gene matches. CDR3 loop: CSAQRTGRYEQYF. The CDR3 bases are TGCAGTGCGCAGAGGACAGGGCGGTACGAGCAGTACTTC.

The genes are TRBV4-3 and TRBJ1-2; the D gene is possibly TRBD1 (5 bases). This CDR3 is built from 13 residues. Looked up from germline, CDR1 is LGHNA and CDR2 is YSLEER. Trimming removed 0 bases at V and 4 bases at J, with 6 bases between. CDR3 protein: CASSQDGTYGYTF. DNA for the CDR3: TGCGCCAGCAGCCAAGATGGGACCTATGGCTACACCTTC.

This chain connects TRBV7-3 to TRBJ1-1; possibly TRBD1 for D (6 bases). Germline lookup yields CDR1 SGHTA and CDR2 FQGTGA. V lost 4 bases to trimming and J lost 12 bases, with 15 bases between them. The CDR3 is 12 amino acids. In DNA, the CDR3 is TGTGCCAGCAGCTCCAATACAGGGAGGACTTTCTTT. Translating gives CASSSNTGRTFF.

This chain links TRBV4-3 with TRBJ1-4, with a tentative D call TRBD1 (5 bases). Germline lookup yields CDR1 LGHNA and CDR2 YSLEER. Trimming cost V 0 bases and J 7 bases, with 12 bases left between them. The CDR3 has 15 amino acids. The CDR3 coding sequence is TGCGCCAGCAGCCAAGAACAAGGGGAGGGTGAAAAACTGTTTTTT. Protein product: CASSQEQGEGEKLFF.

This clonotype has just one count. CDR3 sequence reads: CASSPGQGWHEQYF. DNA of the CDR3: TGCGCCAGCAGCCCCGGACAGGGTTGGCACGAGCAGTACTTC. The chain is built from TRBV4-1 and TRBJ2-7, with 8 bases identical to TRBD1. From germline, CDR1 is MGHRA and CDR2 YSYEKL. With 4 bases clipped from V and 5 bases from J, the junction kept 7 bases outside the gene matches. This CDR3 region has 14 residues.

This clonotype was picked up one time. The chain has TRBV20-1 and TRBJ1-5; tentatively, D is TRBD1 (5 bases). V lost 6 bases and J 3 bases, leaving 12 bases between the germline ends. Germline CDR1 reads DFQATT; CDR2 reads SNEGSKA (reference sequence). This CDR3 spans 13 amino acids. The CDR3 here is CSATTGTNQPQHF. The CDR3 nucleotides are TGCAGTGCCACTACAGGTACCAATCAGCCCCAGCATTTT.

The chain couples TRBV20-1 to TRBJ1-6, with D hard to call. CDR1 and CDR2 (germline): DFQATT, SNEGSKA (reference sequence). The CDR3 is made up of 14 amino acids. Trimming left V 0 bases short and J 6 bases short, with 9 bases between. The CDR3 sequence: CSARELGSNSPLHF. CDR3 nucleotide sequence: TGCAGTGCTAGAGAGCTGGGATCTAATTCACCCCTCCACTTT.

This clonotype came up once. The chain recombines TRBV28 with TRBJ1-1; D unresolved. Germline values: CDR1 MDHEN, CDR2 SYDVKM. The CDR3 has 12 amino acids. V dropped 6 bases and J dropped 2 bases, with 7 bases sitting between them. CDR3 nucleotide sequence: TGTGCCAGCAGAGTCCATAACACTGAAGCTTTCTTT. The encoded protein is CASRVHNTEAFF.

This clonotype was detected only once. The chain carries TRBV20-1 and TRBJ2-5, with 11 bases matching TRBD1. Germline CDR1 DFQATT, CDR2 SNEGSKA (reference sequence). CDR3 length: 16 residues. Trimming cost V 0 bases and J 2 bases; bases outside gene matches: 5. The CDR3 nucleotides read TGCAGTGCTAGAGATTCGGGGACAGGGGGTCAAGAGACCCAGTACTTC. Translated, it gives CSARDSGTGGQETQYF.

The chain couples TRBV11-1 to TRBJ1-2, with TRBD1 matching 9 bases. Germline V gene sequence: CDR1 SGHAT, CDR2 FQDESV (reference sequence). V lost 3 bases to trimming and J lost 7 bases; unmatched junction nucleotides: 9. The CDR3 spans 15 residues. DNA for the CDR3: TGTGCCAGCAGCTTCCCCGGGACAGGGTTGCCTGGCTACACCTTC. This sequence encodes CASSFPGTGLPGYTF.

The V and J genes are TRBV4-2 and TRBJ2-3; the match to TRBD2 covers 10 bases. V trimming: 5 bases; J trimming: 5 bases; junction bases outside the gene matches: 4. This CDR3 region has 14 residues. CDR1 is LGHNA and CDR2 is YNFKEQ in the germline V gene. CDR3 nucleotide sequence: TGTGCCAGCAGCTCCACTAGCGGGGTAGATACGCAGTATTTT. Amino acids: CASSSTSGVDTQYF.

The chain uses TRBV30 and TRBJ1-2; 11 bases map to TRBD1. CDR3 length: 16 residues. Germline lookup yields CDR1 GTSNPN and CDR2 SVGIG (reference sequence). The trim removed 3 bases at V and 7 bases at J, leaving 13 bases unmatched. The CDR3 nucleotides read TGTGCCTGGAGCGGAGGACAGGGGGCGGGATGGGGTGGCTACACCTTC. It encodes CAWSGGQGAGWGGYTF. The variable domain in full, with the rest retrieved from reference TRBV30 and TRBJ1-2, is SQTIHQWPATLVQPVGSPLSLECTVEGTSNPNLYWYRQAAGRGLQLLFYSVGIGQISSEVPQNLSASRPQDRQFILSSKKLLLSDSGFYLCAWSGGQGAGWGGYTFGSGTRLTVV.

This chain uses TRBV29-1 with TRBJ1-2; D gene uncertain. Germline values: CDR1 SQVTM, CDR2 ANQGSEA. The CDR3 contains 13 residues. V was cut by 2 bases and J by 4 bases, with 11 bases left in between. The CDR3 DNA sequence: TGCAGCGTTGAAAATAAGCAGGCCTATGGCTACACCTTC. Residues: CSVENKQAYGYTF.

This chain joins TRBV20-1 and TRBJ2-7, with 10 positions matching TRBD2. The CDR3 contains 15 residues. Germline-derived CDR1 and CDR2 are DFQATT and SNEGSKA (reference sequence). V was pared by 1 base and J by 3 bases, with 6 bases of the junction left unmatched. The chain's CDR3 is CSARATSGLSYEQYF. The CDR3, as DNA: TGCAGTGCTAGAGCGACTAGCGGGCTTAGCTACGAGCAGTACTTC.